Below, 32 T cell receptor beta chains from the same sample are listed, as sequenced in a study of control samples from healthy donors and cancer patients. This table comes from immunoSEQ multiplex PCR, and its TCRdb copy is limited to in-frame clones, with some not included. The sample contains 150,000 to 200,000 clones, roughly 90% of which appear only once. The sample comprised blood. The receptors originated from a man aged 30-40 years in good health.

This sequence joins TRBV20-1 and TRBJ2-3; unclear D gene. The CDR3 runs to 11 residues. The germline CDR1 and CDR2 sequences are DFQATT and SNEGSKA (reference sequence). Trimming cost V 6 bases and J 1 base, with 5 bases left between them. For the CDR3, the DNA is TGCAGTGCCCTGGGCACAGATACGCAGTATTTT. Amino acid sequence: CSALGTDTQYF.

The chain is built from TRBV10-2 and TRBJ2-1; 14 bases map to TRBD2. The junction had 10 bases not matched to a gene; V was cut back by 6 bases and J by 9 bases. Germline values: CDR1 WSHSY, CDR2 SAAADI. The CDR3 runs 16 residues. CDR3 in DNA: TGCGCCAGCAGCGCCGGGACTAGCGGGAGAGGTGGTGAGCAGTTCTTC. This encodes CASSAGTSGRGGEQFF.

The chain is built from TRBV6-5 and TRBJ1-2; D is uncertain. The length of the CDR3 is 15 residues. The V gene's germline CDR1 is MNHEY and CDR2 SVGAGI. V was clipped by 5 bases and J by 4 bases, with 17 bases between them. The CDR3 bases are TGTGCCAGCAGTAAGCAACCGGACGGTCCCTATGGCTACACCTTC. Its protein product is CASSKQPDGPYGYTF.

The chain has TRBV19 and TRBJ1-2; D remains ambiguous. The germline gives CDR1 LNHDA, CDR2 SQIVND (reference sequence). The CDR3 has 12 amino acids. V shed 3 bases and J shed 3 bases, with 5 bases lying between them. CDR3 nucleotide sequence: TGTGCCAGTAGTATGACTGACTATGGCTACACCTTC. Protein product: CASSMTDYGYTF.

CDR3 amino acids: CASSQQLANTGELFF. Here the CDR3 DNA reads TGTGCCAGCAGCCAGCAGCTCGCGAACACCGGGGAGCTGTTTTTT. The chain joins TRBV11-1 to TRBJ2-2; D unresolved. There are 15 residues in the CDR3. Trimming pared 5 bases from V and 0 bases from J, leaving 10 bases between. Germline V gene sequence: CDR1 SGHAT, CDR2 FQDESV (reference sequence).

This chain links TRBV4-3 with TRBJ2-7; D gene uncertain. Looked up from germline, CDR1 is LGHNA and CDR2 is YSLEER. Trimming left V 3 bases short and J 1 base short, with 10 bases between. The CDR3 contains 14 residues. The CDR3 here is CASSQTAGSYEQYF. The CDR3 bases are TGCGCCAGCAGCCAGACGGCCGGATCCTACGAGCAGTACTTC.

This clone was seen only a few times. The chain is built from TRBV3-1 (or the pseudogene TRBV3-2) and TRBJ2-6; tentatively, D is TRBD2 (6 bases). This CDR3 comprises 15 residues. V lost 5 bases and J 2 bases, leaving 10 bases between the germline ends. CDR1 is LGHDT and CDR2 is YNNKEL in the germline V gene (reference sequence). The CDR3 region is CASSERVAGANVLTF. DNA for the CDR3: TGTGCCAGCAGCGAGCGGGTGGCTGGGGCCAACGTCCTGACTTTC.

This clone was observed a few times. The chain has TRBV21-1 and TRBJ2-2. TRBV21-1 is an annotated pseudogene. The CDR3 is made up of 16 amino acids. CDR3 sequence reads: CASSKILQSNTGELFF. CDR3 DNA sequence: TGTGCCAGCAGCAAAATCCTCCAGAGCAACACCGGGGAGCTGTTTTTT.

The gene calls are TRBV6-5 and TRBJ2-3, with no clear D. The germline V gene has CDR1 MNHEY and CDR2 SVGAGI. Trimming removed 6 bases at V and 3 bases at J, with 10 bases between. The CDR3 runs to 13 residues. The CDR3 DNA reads TGTGCCAGCAGGCCCCGGACGACAGATACGCAGTATTTT. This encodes CASRPRTTDTQYF.

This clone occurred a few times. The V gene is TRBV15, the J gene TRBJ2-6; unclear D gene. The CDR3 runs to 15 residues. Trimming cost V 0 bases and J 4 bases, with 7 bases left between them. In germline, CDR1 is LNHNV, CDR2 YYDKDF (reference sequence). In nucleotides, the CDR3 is TGTGCCACCAGCAGAGAAAGTTCCGGGGCCAACGTCCTGACTTTC. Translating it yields CATSRESSGANVLTF.

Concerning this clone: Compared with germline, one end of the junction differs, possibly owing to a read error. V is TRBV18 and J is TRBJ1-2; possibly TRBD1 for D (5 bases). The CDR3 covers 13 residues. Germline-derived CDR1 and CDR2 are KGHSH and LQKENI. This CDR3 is CASPPRGGDGYTF. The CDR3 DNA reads TGCGCCAGCCCACCACGGGGGGGGGACGGCTACACCTTC.

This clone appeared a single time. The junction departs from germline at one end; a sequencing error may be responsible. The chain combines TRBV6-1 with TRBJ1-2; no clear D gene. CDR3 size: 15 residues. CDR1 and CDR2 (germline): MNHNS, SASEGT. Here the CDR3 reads CASNEGPKANYGYTF. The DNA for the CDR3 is TGTGCCAGCAATGAAGGGCCCAAAGCTAACTATGGCTACACCTTC.

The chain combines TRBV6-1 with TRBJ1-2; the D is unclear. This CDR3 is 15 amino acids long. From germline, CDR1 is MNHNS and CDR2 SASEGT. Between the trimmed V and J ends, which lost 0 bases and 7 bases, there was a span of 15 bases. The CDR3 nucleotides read TGTGCCAGCAGTGAAGCCCTAGGGAGGGTGGGTGGCTACACCTTC. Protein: CASSEALGRVGGYTF.

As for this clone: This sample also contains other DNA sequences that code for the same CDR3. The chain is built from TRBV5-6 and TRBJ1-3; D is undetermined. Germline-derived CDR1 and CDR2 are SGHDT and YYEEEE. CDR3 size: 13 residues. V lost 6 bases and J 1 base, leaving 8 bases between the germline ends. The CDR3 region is CASTPSSGNTIYF. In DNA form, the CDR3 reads TGTGCCAGCACCCCTAGTTCTGGAAACACCATATATTTT.

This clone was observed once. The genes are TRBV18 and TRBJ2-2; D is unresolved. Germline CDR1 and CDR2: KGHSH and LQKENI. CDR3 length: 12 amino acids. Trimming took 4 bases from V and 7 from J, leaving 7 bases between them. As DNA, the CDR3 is TGTGCCAGCTCACGCGTTCACGGGGAGCTGTTTTTT. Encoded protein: CASSRVHGELFF.

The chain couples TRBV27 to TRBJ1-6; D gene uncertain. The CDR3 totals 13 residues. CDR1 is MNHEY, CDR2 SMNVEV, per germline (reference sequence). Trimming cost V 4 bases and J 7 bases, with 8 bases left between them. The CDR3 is CASSYIENSPLHF. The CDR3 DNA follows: TGTGCCAGCAGTTACATCGAAAATTCACCCCTCCACTTT.

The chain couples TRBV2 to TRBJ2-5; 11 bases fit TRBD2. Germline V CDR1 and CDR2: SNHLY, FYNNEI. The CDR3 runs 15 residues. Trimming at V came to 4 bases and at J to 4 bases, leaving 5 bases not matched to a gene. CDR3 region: CASSVSGGVVETQYF. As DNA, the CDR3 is TGTGCCAGCAGTGTTAGCGGGGGGGTTGTAGAGACCCAGTACTTC.

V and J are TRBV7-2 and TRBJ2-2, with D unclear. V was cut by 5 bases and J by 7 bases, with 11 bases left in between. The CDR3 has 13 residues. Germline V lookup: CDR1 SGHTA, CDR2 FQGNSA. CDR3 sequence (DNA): TGTGCCAGCAGCATATACAAGCACGGGGAGCTGTTTTTT. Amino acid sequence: CASSIYKHGELFF. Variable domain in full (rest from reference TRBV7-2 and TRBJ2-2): GAGVSQSPSNKVTEKGKDVELRCDPISGHTALYWYRQSLGQGLEFLIYFQGNSAPDKSGLPSDRFSAERTGGSVSTLTIQRTQQEDSAVYLCASSIYKHGELFFGEGSRLTVL.

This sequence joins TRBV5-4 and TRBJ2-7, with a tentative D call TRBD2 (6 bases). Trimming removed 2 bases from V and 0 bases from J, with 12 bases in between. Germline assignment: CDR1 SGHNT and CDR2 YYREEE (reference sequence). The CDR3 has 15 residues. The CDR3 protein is CASSFSGGSSYEQYF. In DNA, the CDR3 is TGTGCCAGCAGCTTTAGCGGAGGGAGCTCCTACGAGCAGTACTTC.

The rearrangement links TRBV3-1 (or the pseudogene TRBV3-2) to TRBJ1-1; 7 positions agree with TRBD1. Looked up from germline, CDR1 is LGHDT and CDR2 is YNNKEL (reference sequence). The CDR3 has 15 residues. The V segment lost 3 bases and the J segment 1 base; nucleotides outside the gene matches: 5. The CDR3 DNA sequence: TGTGCCAGCAGCCAGAAAGGGGGCGGGAACACTGAAGCTTTCTTT. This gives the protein CASSQKGGGNTEAFF.

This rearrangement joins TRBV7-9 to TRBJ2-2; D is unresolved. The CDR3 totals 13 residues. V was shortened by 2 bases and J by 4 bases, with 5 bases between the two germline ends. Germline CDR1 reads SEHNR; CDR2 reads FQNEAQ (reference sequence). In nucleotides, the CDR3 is TGTGCCAGCAGCTTACCCGTCACCGGGGAGCTGTTTTTT. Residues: CASSLPVTGELFF. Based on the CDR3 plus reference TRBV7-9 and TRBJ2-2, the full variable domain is DTGVSQNPRHKITKRGQNVTFRCDPISEHNRLYWYRQTLGQGPEFLTYFQNEAQLEKSRLLSDRFSAERPKGSFSTLEIQRTEQGDSAMYLCASSLPVTGELFFGEGSRLTVL.

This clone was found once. The CDR3 DNA follows: TGTGCCAGCAGTGGAGGCGGCGGGGACTCGTATCAGCCCCAGCATTTT. Translating gives CASSGGGGDSYQPQHF. The chain recombines TRBV2 with TRBJ1-5; tentative D call: TRBD1 (5 bases). CDR3 length: 16 amino acids. CDR1 is SNHLY, CDR2 FYNNEI, per germline. Trimming pared 4 bases from V and 5 bases from J, leaving 18 bases between.

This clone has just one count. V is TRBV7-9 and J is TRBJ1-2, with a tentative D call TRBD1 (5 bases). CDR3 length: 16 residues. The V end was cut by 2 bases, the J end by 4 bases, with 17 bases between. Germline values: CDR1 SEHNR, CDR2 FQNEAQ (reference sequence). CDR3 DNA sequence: TGTGCCAGCAGCTTACCCCGGGGCAGAGGAGGCTATGGCTACACCTTC. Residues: CASSLPRGRGGYGYTF.

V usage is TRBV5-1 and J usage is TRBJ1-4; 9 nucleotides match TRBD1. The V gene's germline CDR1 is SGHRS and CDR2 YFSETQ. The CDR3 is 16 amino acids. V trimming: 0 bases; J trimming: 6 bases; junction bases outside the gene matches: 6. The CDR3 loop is CASSLALGQGDEKLFF. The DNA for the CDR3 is TGCGCCAGCAGCTTGGCCTTGGGACAGGGCGATGAAAAACTGTTTTTT.

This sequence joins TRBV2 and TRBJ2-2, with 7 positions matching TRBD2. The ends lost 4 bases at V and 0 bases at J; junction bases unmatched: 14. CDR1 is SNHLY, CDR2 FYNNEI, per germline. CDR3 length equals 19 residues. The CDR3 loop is CASSVERGWGNSNTGELFF. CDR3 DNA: TGTGCCAGCAGTGTTGAGCGGGGCTGGGGGAACTCGAACACCGGGGAGCTGTTTTTT.

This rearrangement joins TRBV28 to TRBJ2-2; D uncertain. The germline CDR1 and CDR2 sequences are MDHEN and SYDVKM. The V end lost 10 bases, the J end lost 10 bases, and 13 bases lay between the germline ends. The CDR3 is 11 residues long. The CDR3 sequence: CATSRVLELFF. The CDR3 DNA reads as TGTGCCACCAGCCGGGTTTTGGAGCTGTTTTTT.

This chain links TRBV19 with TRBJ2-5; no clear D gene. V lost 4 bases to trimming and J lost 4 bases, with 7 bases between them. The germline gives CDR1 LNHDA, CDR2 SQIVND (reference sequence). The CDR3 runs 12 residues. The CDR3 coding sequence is TGTGCCAGTAGTAGGGCGGCAGAGACCCAGTACTTC. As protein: CASSRAAETQYF.

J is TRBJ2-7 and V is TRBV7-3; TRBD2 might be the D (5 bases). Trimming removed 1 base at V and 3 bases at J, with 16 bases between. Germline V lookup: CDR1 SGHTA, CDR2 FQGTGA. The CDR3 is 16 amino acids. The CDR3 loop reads CASSLNGGAGHYEQYF. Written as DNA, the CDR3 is TGTGCCAGCAGCTTAAATGGAGGTGCGGGCCACTACGAGCAGTACTTC. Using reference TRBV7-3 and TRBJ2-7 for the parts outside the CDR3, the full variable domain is GAGVSQTPSNKVTEKGKYVELRCDPISGHTALYWYRQSLGQGPEFLIYFQGTGAADDSGLPNDRFFAVRPEGSVSTLKIQRTERGDSAVYLCASSLNGGAGHYEQYFGPGTRLTVT.

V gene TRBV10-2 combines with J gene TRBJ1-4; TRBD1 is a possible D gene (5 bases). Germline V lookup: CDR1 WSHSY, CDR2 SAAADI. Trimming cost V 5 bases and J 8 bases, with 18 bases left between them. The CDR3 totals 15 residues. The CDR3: CASSPPAGRNEKLFF. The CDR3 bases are TGCGCCAGCAGTCCACCCGCAGGGCGTAACGAAAAACTGTTTTTT.

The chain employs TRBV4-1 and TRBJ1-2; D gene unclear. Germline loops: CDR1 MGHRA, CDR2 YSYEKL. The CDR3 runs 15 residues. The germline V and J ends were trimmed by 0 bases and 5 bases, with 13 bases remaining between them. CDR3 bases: TGCGCCAGCAGCCAAGATTTACAGCTTAGGTATGGCTACACCTTC. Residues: CASSQDLQLRYGYTF.

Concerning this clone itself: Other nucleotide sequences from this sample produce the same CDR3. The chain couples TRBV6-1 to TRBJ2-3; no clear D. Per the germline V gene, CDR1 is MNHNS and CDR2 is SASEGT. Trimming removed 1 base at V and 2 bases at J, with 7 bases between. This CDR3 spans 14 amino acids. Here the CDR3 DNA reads TGTGCCAGCAGTGAAGTTCTTTCCACAGATACGCAGTATTTT. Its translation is CASSEVLSTDTQYF.

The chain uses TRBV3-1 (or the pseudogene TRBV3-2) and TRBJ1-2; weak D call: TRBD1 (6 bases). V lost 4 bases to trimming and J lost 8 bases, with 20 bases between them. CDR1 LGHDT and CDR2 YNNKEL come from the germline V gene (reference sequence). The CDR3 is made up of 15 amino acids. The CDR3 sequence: CASSRGAPSSLGYTF. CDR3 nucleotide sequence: TGTGCCAGCAGCCGGGGGGCACCTTCCTCCTTGGGCTACACCTTC.